This T cell receptor beta chain was identified during a study of blood T cell repertoires in COVID-19. Clones were sequenced by immunoSEQ multiplex PCR, and TCRdb holds only the in-frame ones, with some missing. The table includes 110,000 to 150,000 clones, about 80% detected once. This clonotype originated in a man between 65 and 85 years old who had recovered from COVID-19. Sequencing input: peripheral blood.

The CDR3 spells CASSLVSETQYF. CDR3 sequence (DNA): TGTGCCAGCAGCTTAGTATCGGAGACCCAGTACTTC. V and J are TRBV11-2 and TRBJ2-5, with D uncertain. The CDR3 extends over 12 amino acids. The V end was cut by 1 base, the J end by 5 bases, with 5 bases between. Per germline, CDR1 SGHAT and CDR2 FQNNGV.